This is a list of T cell receptor beta chains from one sample in a study of T-cell memory formation after mild COVID-19. TCRdb processed the 5' RACE reads anew with MiXCR; each CDR3 protein has one entry. The sample comprises about 360,000 distinct CDR3 sequences, around 14% of which are singletons, and about 22% rests with the top ten. Input material: PBMCs or a T cell subset sorted from them (not recorded which). Every receptor here comes from a man aged 18 to 29 who had mild COVID-19 (a few samples of this study predate the infection). Cell type and time point are not known. Both conserved end residues are part of each CDR3. D genes are given only for firm matches. Clone size is shown for a subset of rows, as once, few, many or a class of expanded clone.

NA	TRBV2	NA	TRBJ1-6	TGTGCCAGCAGTTTTGCGGCAGAACCTTCACCCCTCCACTTT	CASSFAAEPSPLHF
TRBD1	TRBV6-5	NA	TRBJ2-1	TGTGCCAGCAGTGGGACAGGGGGCATCGGCGATGAGCAGTTCTTC	CASSGTGGIGDEQFF
NA	TRBV18	many	TRBJ1-2	TGTGCCAGCTCACCCGGACAGTGGGGTTTCACCTTC	CASSPGQWGFTF
NA	TRBV18	many	TRBJ1-2	TGTGCCAGCTCCCCCAGAGGGGACTATGGCTACACCTTC	CASSPRGDYGYTF
TRBD1	TRBV6-5	NA	TRBJ1-6	TGTGCCAGCAGTTACGCAGACAGGGATTCACCCCTCCACTTT	CASSYADRDSPLHF
NA	TRBV29-1	many	TRBJ2-3	TGCAGCGTTGAGGACCCTGGACCAGATACGCAGTATTTT	CSVEDPGPDTQYF
NA	TRBV7-9	NA	TRBJ1-1	TGTGCCAGCAGCTTAGAGGGGAGTGAAGCTTTCTTT	CASSLEGSEAFF
NA	TRBV6-2/TRBV6-3	NA	TRBJ1-1	TGTGCCAGCACCACAGGCCTGGGGCTGAACACTGAAGCTTTCTTT	CASTTGLGLNTEAFF
TRBD2	TRBV9	NA	TRBJ2-1	TGTGCCAGCAGCCCCTCTTCCTGGGGGGGAGAGTTCTTC	CASSPSSWGGEFF
NA	TRBV10-3	NA	TRBJ2-2	TGTGCCATCCCGATCGCAGGGAACACCGGGGAGCTGTTTTTT	CAIPIAGNTGELFF
TRBD1	TRBV7-8	NA	TRBJ1-5	TGTGCCAGCAGTGCTCAGGGGGCCATCAATCAGCCCCAGCATTTT	CASSAQGAINQPQHF
TRBD2	TRBV11-3	NA	TRBJ2-1	TGTGCCAGCAGCTCTTTAGCGGGCGGCCTACCCAATGAGCAGTTCTTC	CASSSLAGGLPNEQFF
TRBD1	TRBV7-2	few	TRBJ1-2	TGTGCCAGCAGCGGGGGACAGGGCCGTCTCTACCCCTATGGCTACACCTTC	CASSGGQGRLYPYGYTF
NA	TRBV20-1	many	TRBJ2-3	TGCAGTGCTAGAGTAGGAGATACGCAGTATTTT	CSARVGDTQYF
TRBD1	TRBV27	NA	TRBJ1-5	TGTGCCAGCAGGGAACAGGGGGCCAATCAGCCCCAGCATTTT	CASREQGANQPQHF
TRBD2	TRBV6-5	NA	TRBJ2-5	TGTGCCAGCAGTTACGAGCGGACTAGCGGGGGGACCTTAGGGACCCAGTACTTC	CASSYERTSGGTLGTQYF
NA	TRBV5-1	few	TRBJ1-5	TGCGCCAGCAGCTTGGTGCCGGGTGGGGTTGGACAGCCCCAGCATTTT	CASSLVPGGVGQPQHF
NA	TRBV19	NA	TRBJ2-1	TGTGCCACTACGGGAATGGGTTTATCCTACAATGAGCAGTTCTTC	CATTGMGLSYNEQFF
NA	TRBV5-4	few	TRBJ1-2	TGTGCCAGCAGCTTAGGGGGGGATCGCTACACCTTC	CASSLGGDRYTF
NA	TRBV13	NA	TRBJ2-3	TGTGCCAGCAGCTTTGCCCGGAGATCGGATACGCAGTATTTT	CASSFARRSDTQYF
NA	TRBV28	few	TRBJ1-5	TGTGCCAGCAGTTTAAATGACAAACAGCCCCAGCATTTT	CASSLNDKQPQHF
TRBD1	TRBV24-1	few	TRBJ2-3	TGTGCCACACCAACCTTAGGGACAGGATGCACAGATACGCAGTATTTT	CATPTLGTGCTDTQYF
NA	TRBV7-9	few	TRBJ2-5	TGTGCCAGCAGCCAAACAGAGGGACAAGAGACCCAGTACTTC	CASSQTEGQETQYF
NA	TRBV12-3/TRBV12-4	many	TRBJ1-2	TGTGCCAGCAGTGGGCCCTACTATGGCTACACCTTC	CASSGPYYGYTF
NA	TRBV6-2/TRBV6-3	few	TRBJ2-2	TGTGCCAGCAGTTACTGGTCAAACACCGGGGAGCTGTTTTTT	CASSYWSNTGELFF
NA	TRBV6-2/TRBV6-3	NA	TRBJ1-1	TGTGCCAGCAGGACCGACGTTCTGCGCACTGAAGCTTTCTTT	CASRTDVLRTEAFF
TRBD1	TRBV7-9	few	TRBJ1-1	TGTGCCAGCAGCTTCACAGGGGCCACTGAAGCTTTCTTT	CASSFTGATEAFF
NA	TRBV11-2	few	TRBJ2-2	TGTGCCAGCAGTCACGAGGTCGGGCGCACCGGGGAGCTGTTTTTT	CASSHEVGRTGELFF
NA	TRBV20-1	NA	TRBJ2-7	TGCAGTGCCCCGAGGCGGCAGGAGCGGCGACAGGAGGGCTGGGGCTACGAGCAGTACTTC	CSAPRRQERRQEGWGYEQYF
NA	TRBV7-6	NA	TRBJ2-3	TGTGCCAGCAGCTTAGGGACAACGAGGACAGATACGCAGTATTTT	CASSLGTTRTDTQYF
NA	TRBV6-6	NA	TRBJ2-4	TGTGCCAGCAGTTCCCACGGTGGGGAAGGGTTCGGGGGCATTCAGTACTTC	CASSSHGGEGFGGIQYF
NA	TRBV5-6	NA	TRBJ2-5	TGTGCCAGCAGCGGCGCGACCCAAGAGACCCAGTACTTC	CASSGATQETQYF
NA	TRBV12-3/TRBV12-4	few	TRBJ2-3	TGTGCCAGCAGTGGGGTTGGCACAGATACGCAGTATTTT	CASSGVGTDTQYF
NA	TRBV12-3/TRBV12-4	few	TRBJ1-5	TGTGCCAGCAGTTCGGGTCGGCCCCAGCATTTT	CASSSGRPQHF
TRBD1	TRBV5-1	few	TRBJ1-2	TGCGCCAGCAGCCTGGACAGGGTGTTGAATAACTATGGCTACACCTTC	CASSLDRVLNNYGYTF
NA	TRBV18	few	TRBJ2-7	TGTGCCAGCTCACCACCGGTCGGGTCCCACGAGCAGTACTTC	CASSPPVGSHEQYF
TRBD1	TRBV13	NA	TRBJ2-7	TGTGCCAGCAGCTTGGCCGGGACAGGCCCCTACGAGCAGTACTTC	CASSLAGTGPYEQYF
NA	TRBV24-1	NA	TRBJ2-5	TGTGCCACCAGGGGACCGTTGGAGACCCAGTACTTC	CATRGPLETQYF
NA	TRBV24-1	NA	TRBJ2-3	TGTGCCACCAGTGATTTCGGGGGAGATACGCAGTATTTT	CATSDFGGDTQYF
TRBD1	TRBV7-9	NA	TRBJ2-7	TGTGCCAGCAGCCCACCACGGCAGGGGGCCTACGAGCAGTACTTC	CASSPPRQGAYEQYF
NA	TRBV5-1	few	TRBJ2-7	TGCGCCAGCAGCCCCGGTGAGGCCTACGAGCAGTACTTC	CASSPGEAYEQYF
NA	TRBV5-1	many	TRBJ1-3	TGCGCCAGCAGCGGGACCTCTGGAAACACCATATATTTT	CASSGTSGNTIYF
TRBD1	TRBV5-1	NA	TRBJ1-2	TGCGCCAGCAGCGTTACAGGGGGCGCAGGCTATGGCTACACCTTC	CASSVTGGAGYGYTF
NA	TRBV12-3/TRBV12-4	many	TRBJ1-2	TGTGCCAGCAGTTCTACCGGATATGGCTACACCTTC	CASSSTGYGYTF
TRBD1	TRBV20-1	few	TRBJ1-2	TGCAGTGCTCGGAGTCCTGACAGGGCCTATGGCTACACCTTC	CSARSPDRAYGYTF
NA	TRBV7-2	NA	TRBJ2-5	TGTGCCAGCAGCTTAGTCTCGGACTTCAAGTGCTTC	CASSLVSDFKCF
NA	TRBV7-2	NA	TRBJ2-2	TGTGCCAGCACCAGGACGGAACACGGCGGGGAGCTGTTTTTT	CASTRTEHGGELFF
TRBD2	TRBV7-9	NA	TRBJ2-5	TGTGCCATCCCTAGGGGACTAGGGTTTGAGACCCAGTACTTC	CAIPRGLGFETQYF
TRBD2	TRBV5-1	few	TRBJ2-3	TGCGCCAGCAGCTTGGACCCTAGCGGGGGGGCTACTACGCAGTATTTT	CASSLDPSGGATTQYF
NA	TRBV6-5	few	TRBJ2-5	TGTGCCAGCAGCCCTGGGGGTGGGACCCAAGAGACCCAGTACTTC	CASSPGGGTQETQYF
TRBD1	TRBV27	NA	TRBJ1-6	TGTGCCAGCAGTCTCAGGACAGGGGCCAGGTCACCCCTCCACTTT	CASSLRTGARSPLHF
TRBD2	TRBV7-6	few	TRBJ2-1	TGTGCCAGCCACTCGGGGGGTTCCTACAATGAGCAGTTCTTC	CASHSGGSYNEQFF
TRBD1	TRBV18	few	TRBJ1-5	TGTGCCAGCTCATCCTTCGACAGGGATCCGAATCAGCTCCAGCATTTT	CASSSFDRDPNQLQHF
TRBD2	TRBV4-3	NA	TRBJ2-3	TGCGCCAGCAGCCAAGTCGGGGGGGCCCGGGTAGATACGCAGTATTTT	CASSQVGGARVDTQYF